This entry describes one T cell receptor (beta chain). The same CDR3 also results from other DNA sequences found in this sample. The CDR3 sequence is 16 residues long. Germline V gene data show CDR1 as LNHDA and CDR2 as SQIVND (reference sequence). Trimming took off 2 bases at V and 0 bases at J, with 10 bases between the two ends. The data were obtained in a study of blood T cell repertoires in COVID-19. Study details: COVID-19 samples, acute and convalescent, were from the United States, Italy and Spain. T cells, B-cell-depleted T cells, or PBMCs provided the cDNA or gDNA that served as material.

The table came from immunoSEQ multiplex PCR; TCRdb's copy has only in-frame clones and leaves some out. This sample has about 110,000 clones, with 70% to 90% found just once. This sequence was found in a woman aged 50 to 65 with acute or convalescent COVID-19. Sequenced material: peripheral blood. This chain links TRBV19 with TRBJ2-2; D may be TRBD2 (6 bases). The DNA of the CDR3 is TGTGCCAGTAGTATAATGGGGACTGCGAACACCGGGGAGCTGTTTTTT. This translates into CASSIMGTANTGELFF.